This entry is about one T cell receptor beta chain. What it recognizes is unknown. The ends lost 5 bases at V and 8 bases at J; junction bases unmatched: 9. The CDR3 is made up of 15 amino acids. The germline V gene has CDR1 MGHDK and CDR2 SYGVNS. The sample comes from a study of cytomegalovirus exposure and HLA in healthy donors. The wider study: An earlier analysis identified 110 million or so unique TCR beta sequences in 150 million to 200 million T cells. Points from the study as a whole: Previously analyzed data showed that most TCR beta V segments were productive at a frequency of about 90% or about 30%. Several of the most significant clusters appeared linked to common viral pathogens, based on a later analysis.

13 Jbeta primers and 60 Vbeta primers were used for the PCR. Method: immunoSEQ multiplex PCR; TCRdb's copy keeps in-frame clones and lacks some. The sample shows about 86,000 clones, roughly 80% of them seen only once. This TCR was sampled from a woman aged 50 to 60 in good health and CMV-seropositive. Sample: PBMCs. This chain connects TRBV25-1 to TRBJ2-4, with 10 nucleotides matching TRBD1. The chain's CDR3 is CASSLHRDRGDIQYF. The DNA for the CDR3 is TGTGCCAGCAGTCTCCACCGGGACAGGGGTGACATTCAGTACTTC.